This T cell receptor (beta chain) was captured in a study of blood T cell repertoires in COVID-19. Whole-study context: Material from acute and convalescent COVID-19 was sourced from the United States, Italy and Spain. The analysed material was cDNA or gDNA that came from T cells, B-cell-depleted T cells, or PBMCs.

Original methodology: Counts of nucleated cells, estimated from reference gene primer amplification, were obtained. The assay was immunoSEQ multiplex PCR, and TCRdb's table has in-frame clones only and misses some. V, J and clone size derive from that table, while D and trimming were established from the DNA sequence. The sample yields 400,000 to 450,000 clones, around 86% seen once. Germline V gives CDR1 KGHSH, CDR2 LQKENI. J was trimmed by 11 bases and V by 3 bases; bases with no gene match: 12. This CDR3 is built from 14 residues. The chain uses TRBV18 and TRBJ1-1, with TRBD1 identical over 7 bases. The receptor comes from a woman aged 25 to 39 with active or convalescent COVID-19. The sequencing input was peripheral blood. CDR3 region: CASSPASRDSRAFF. DNA of the CDR3: TGTGCCAGCTCACCTGCTTCGAGGGACAGCCGGGCTTTCTTT.